These 22 T cell receptor beta chains were sequenced from one sample in a study of blood T cell repertoires in COVID-19. Assay: immunoSEQ multiplex PCR; the TCRdb copy retains only in-frame clones and omits some. The sample consists of tens of thousands of clones, more than 70% of them appearing once. Sequencing was performed on peripheral blood. These receptors were taken from a man in his sixties with acute or convalescent COVID-19.

The chain combines TRBV5-4 with TRBJ2-1; D is uncertain. The V end lost 0 bases, the J end lost 3 bases, and 10 bases lay between the germline ends. The CDR3 is 15 amino acids. Germline CDR1 SGHNT, CDR2 YYREEE (reference sequence). For the CDR3, the DNA is TGTGCCAGCAGCTTGGCCCTAGGCCTCTACAATGAGCAGTTCTTC. Its protein product is CASSLALGLYNEQFF. The complete variable domain, with remaining parts taken from reference TRBV5-4 and TRBJ2-1, reads ETGVTQSPTHLIKTRGQQVTLRCSSQSGHNTVSWYQQALGQGPQFIFQYYREEENGRGNFPPRFSGLQFPNYSSELNVNALELDDSALYLCASSLALGLYNEQFFGPGTRLTVL.

This clone has just a few counts. One end of the junction does not line up with germline, which may come from a read error. The V gene is TRBV6-1, the J gene TRBJ2-7; TRBD1 aligns across 7 bases. The CDR3 covers 13 residues. Germline V CDR1 and CDR2: MNHNS, SASEGT. CDR3 protein: CASGDRVLSGQYF. The CDR3 DNA follows: TGTGCCAGCGGTGACAGGGTTCTATCGGGGCAGTACTTC.

J is TRBJ1-5 and V is TRBV2; TRBD1 agrees at 7 bases. The CDR3 contains 14 residues. The V gene end was trimmed by 6 bases and the J gene end by 3 bases; junction bases not matched to a gene: 5. The germline V gene encodes CDR1 SNHLY and CDR2 FYNNEI. The CDR3 DNA sequence: TGTGCCAGCAGCTGGGGACAGAACAATCAGCCCCAGCATTTT. Residues: CASSWGQNNQPQHF.

A few counts support this clone. The CDR3 nucleotides are TGTGCCAGCAGCGCCTCGGGTGCCACAGATACGCAGTATTTT. The encoded protein is CASSASGATDTQYF. The rearrangement uses TRBV7-3 and TRBJ2-3; D remains unclear. Germline-derived CDR1 and CDR2 are SGHTA and FQGTGA. This CDR3 spans 14 amino acids. V was trimmed by 5 bases and J by 2 bases, leaving 11 bases between them.

This chain links TRBV3-1 (or the pseudogene TRBV3-2) with TRBJ2-7, with 9 positions matching TRBD1. The V gene end was trimmed by 4 bases and the J gene end by 3 bases; junction bases not matched to a gene: 7. CDR3 length equals 15 residues. Germline V gene lookup returns CDR1 LGHDT and CDR2 YNNKEL (reference sequence). The CDR3 spells CASSLPGTGIYEQYF. As DNA, the CDR3 is TGTGCCAGCAGCCTTCCCGGGACAGGGATCTACGAGCAGTACTTC.

V usage is TRBV5-8 and J usage is TRBJ1-5; perhaps TRBD1 as D (6 bases). This CDR3 is built from 14 residues. Germline CDR1 SGHTS, CDR2 YDEGEE. Trimming shortened V by 4 bases and J by 0 bases, and 8 bases separated the two germline ends. This chain's CDR3 is CASSRTVSNQPQHF. CDR3 nucleotide sequence: TGTGCCAGCAGCCGGACAGTTAGCAATCAGCCCCAGCATTTT. The variable domain in full, completed from reference TRBV5-8 and TRBJ1-5, reads EAGVTQSPTHLIKTRGQQATLRCSPISGHTSVYWYQQALGLGLQFLLWYDEGEERNRGNFPPRFSGRQFPNYSSELNVNALELEDSALYLCASSRTVSNQPQHFGDGTRLSIL.

V gene TRBV7-9 combines with J gene TRBJ1-6, with TRBD1 as a possible D gene (5 bases). Germline CDR1 and CDR2: SEHNR and FQNEAQ (reference sequence). The V end was cut by 1 base, the J end by 1 base, with 11 bases between. The CDR3 spans 17 residues. The CDR3 nucleotides are TGTGCCAGCAGCTTAGTATGGGGGGAATCCTATAATTCACCCCTCCACTTT. Amino acids: CASSLVWGESYNSPLHF. The whole variable domain, filled in from reference TRBV7-9 and TRBJ1-6, reads DTGVSQNPRHKITKRGQNVTFRCDPISEHNRLYWYRQTLGQGPEFLTYFQNEAQLEKSRLLSDRFSAERPKGSFSTLEIQRTEQGDSAMYLCASSLVWGESYNSPLHFGNGTRLTVT.

This chain uses TRBV27 with TRBJ2-7; D not resolved. Trimming removed 0 bases from V and 2 bases from J, with 14 bases in between. The CDR3 contains 16 residues. Germline V lookup: CDR1 MNHEY, CDR2 SMNVEV (reference sequence). The CDR3 region has the DNA TGTGCCAGCAGTTTATCGGCGAAGACACACGCCTACGAGCAGTACTTC. It is translated as CASSLSAKTHAYEQYF.

The V and J genes are TRBV5-1 and TRBJ2-7; 9 nucleotides match TRBD2. The length of the CDR3 is 15 residues. V shed 0 bases, J shed 5 bases, and the junction held 6 bases outside the gene matches. Germline V gives CDR1 SGHRS, CDR2 YFSETQ. CDR3 in DNA: TGCGCCAGCAGCTTGGTCCGGACTAGCGACCACGAGCAGTACTTC. It yields the protein CASSLVRTSDHEQYF.

The chain links TRBV24-1 to TRBJ2-1; TRBD2 aligns across 13 bases. Per germline, CDR1 KGHDR and CDR2 SFDVKD. J gave up 4 bases and V 3 bases, and 2 bases lay outside the gene matches. The CDR3 runs 16 residues. CDR3 residues: CATSDALAGGYNEQFF. For the CDR3, the DNA is TGTGCCACCAGTGATGCACTAGCGGGGGGGTACAATGAGCAGTTCTTC.

In this sample, this clone turned up a few times. V and J are TRBV6-2 or TRBV6-3 and TRBJ1-1, with TRBD1 as a possible D gene (5 bases). Germline V gene lookup returns CDR1 MNHEY and CDR2 SVGEGT. There are 18 residues in the CDR3. Trimming shortened V by 5 bases and J by 1 base, and 23 bases separated the two germline ends. The chain's CDR3 is CASSTDRSLIRGNTEAFF. The CDR3 DNA follows: TGTGCCAGCAGTACCGACAGAAGTCTTATAAGGGGGAACACTGAAGCTTTCTTT.

The J gene is TRBJ2-1, the V gene TRBV3-1 (or the pseudogene TRBV3-2); 10 positions agree with TRBD2. Losses at the gene ends were 4 bases for V and 4 bases for J; bases not matched to a gene: 4. CDR1 is LGHDT and CDR2 is YNNKEL in the germline V gene (reference sequence). This CDR3 region has 15 residues. CDR3 nucleotides: TGTGCCAGCAGCCCCTCTAGCGGGGGATACAATGAGCAGTTCTTC. Residues: CASSPSSGGYNEQFF.

This chain uses TRBV2 with TRBJ2-2, with a possible D match to TRBD2 (5 bases). Germline CDR1 and CDR2: SNHLY and FYNNEI. Trimming left V 5 bases short and J 3 bases short, with 10 bases between. The CDR3 runs to 14 residues. This chain's CDR3 is CASSSDYYTGELFF. DNA of the CDR3: TGTGCCAGCAGTTCTGACTATTACACCGGGGAGCTGTTTTTT.

This chain connects TRBV9 to TRBJ2-1; 7 bases are a match to TRBD1. V was pared by 2 bases and J by 0 bases, with 8 bases of the junction left unmatched. The length of the CDR3 is 17 residues. Per the germline V gene, CDR1 is SGDLS and CDR2 is YYNGEE. DNA of the CDR3: TGTGCCAGCAGCGTCTACGGACAGGCGAGCTCCTACAATGAGCAGTTCTTC. Translating gives CASSVYGQASSYNEQFF.

The chain uses TRBV15 and TRBJ2-7; a possible D gene is TRBD2 (6 bases). The CDR3 consists of 14 residues. Germline CDR1 LNHNV, CDR2 YYDKDF (reference sequence). The V and J ends lost 5 bases and 0 bases respectively, with 11 bases between them. The CDR3 loop reads CATSEPGLSYEQYF. CDR3 bases: TGTGCCACCAGCGAACCGGGACTCTCCTACGAGCAGTACTTC.

In regard to this clone: One end of the junction varies from germline; a read error may be responsible. The J gene is TRBJ2-1, the V gene TRBV30; the match to TRBD2 covers 11 bases. This CDR3 is built from 17 residues. Per the germline V gene, CDR1 is GTSNPN and CDR2 is SVGIG (reference sequence). CDR3 in DNA: TGTACCTGGGGAACCCTAGCGGGGGGCCCAACCTACAATGAGCAGTTCTTC. This sequence encodes CTWGTLAGGPTYNEQFF.

This rearrangement joins TRBV24-1 to TRBJ2-1; TRBD2 might be the D (7 bases). Germline loops: CDR1 KGHDR, CDR2 SFDVKD. The CDR3 totals 15 residues. Trimming took off 6 bases at V and 4 bases at J, with 15 bases between the two ends. This CDR3 reads CATSTVAGAYNEQFF. The DNA of the CDR3 is TGTGCCACCAGTACCGTCGCGGGGGCTTACAATGAGCAGTTCTTC.

The V call is TRBV12-3 or TRBV12-4, the J call TRBJ1-2, with 7 positions matching TRBD1. After removal of 5 bases from V and 7 bases from J, the junction contained 4 bases not matched to a gene. The CDR3 has 12 amino acids. DNA of the CDR3: TGTGCCAGCAGTGGGGACAGTTTTGGCTACACCTTC. This sequence encodes CASSGDSFGYTF.

This chain joins TRBV12-3 or TRBV12-4 and TRBJ1-1; D is unclear. V was trimmed by 5 bases and J by 2 bases, leaving 9 bases between them. The CDR3 loop spans 13 amino acids. As DNA, the CDR3 is TGTGCCAGCAGTCCCGGGTTAAACACTGAAGCTTTCTTT. It encodes CASSPGLNTEAFF.

V is TRBV6-5 and J is TRBJ1-2; a possible D gene is TRBD1 (5 bases). The CDR3 is 15 amino acids. Trimming stripped 0 bases from V and 2 bases from J, with 10 bases between. Germline CDR1 reads MNHEY; CDR2 reads SVGAGI. DNA for the CDR3: TGTGCCAGCAGTTACTCTACAGGTGGGAACTATGGCTACACCTTC. This codes for CASSYSTGGNYGYTF.

V and J are TRBV29-1 and TRBJ1-3; possible D gene TRBD1, 5 bases. CDR3 length: 11 residues. Trimming removed 7 bases from V and 4 bases from J, with 8 bases in between. Looked up from germline, CDR1 is SQVTM and CDR2 is ANQGSEA. CDR3 loop: CSARQGNTIYF. CDR3 nucleotide sequence: TGCAGCGCCAGACAGGGAAACACCATATATTTT.

This clone appeared once. The V gene is TRBV5-1, the J gene TRBJ1-1, with TRBD1 identical over 9 bases. The CDR3 contains 15 residues. Germline CDR1 reads SGHRS; CDR2 reads YFSETQ. The J segment lost 5 bases and the V segment lost 3 bases, leaving 8 bases of the junction unmatched. The CDR3 region is CASSYTGGSGTEAFF. The DNA for the CDR3 is TGCGCCAGCAGCTACACAGGGGGCTCGGGGACTGAAGCTTTCTTT.